The 20 T cell receptor beta chains in this list originate from one sample, sequenced in a study of CD8 T cells in Susac syndrome. Reverse transcription used about 0.5 to 1 ug RNA and random hexamers. Via MiXCR, TCRdb re-called the immunoSEQ multiplex PCR reads, giving one row per CDR3 protein. The repertoire holds 84,000 or so distinct CDR3 sequences, with 95% to 97% as singletons. Source material: CD8+ T cells from PBMCs. The receptors here all came from a human donor with Susac syndrome.

On this clonotype itself: At one end, the junction sequence differs from germline, possibly due to a read error. The chain has TRBV5-1 and TRBJ1-2; D is undetermined. Per the germline V gene, CDR1 is SGHRS and CDR2 is YFSETQ. The length of the CDR3 is 10 residues. CDR3 in amino acids: CASSLAWCFF. The CDR3 nucleotides are TGCGCCAGCAGCTTGGCCTGGTGTTTCTTC.

V usage is TRBV20-1 and J usage is TRBJ2-7; D call uncertain. CDR1 and CDR2 (germline): DFQATT, SNEGSKA (reference sequence). The CDR3 is made up of 14 amino acids. Trimming shortened V by 0 bases and J by 0 bases, and 9 bases separated the two germline ends. The CDR3 is CSARDPYHSYEQYF. The CDR3 nucleotides read TGCAGTGCTAGAGATCCATACCACTCCTACGAGCAGTACTTC.

This clonotype is a singleton in its sample. V usage is TRBV7-9 and J usage is TRBJ2-5; D is undetermined. V dropped 4 bases and J dropped 10 bases, with 10 bases sitting between them. This CDR3 has 11 amino acids. Germline CDR1 reads SEHNR; CDR2 reads FQNEAQ (reference sequence). CDR3 sequence: CASSSRQDQYF. In DNA, the CDR3 is TGTGCCAGCAGCTCTCGGCAGGACCAGTACTTC.

The chain recombines TRBV4-2 with TRBJ2-7; D is perhaps TRBD2 (6 bases). CDR3 length: 14 amino acids. V was pared by 0 bases and J by 3 bases, with 9 bases between. The germline V gene has CDR1 LGHNA and CDR2 YNFKEQ. In DNA, the CDR3 is TGTGCCAGCAGCCAAGAAGATAGCGGCTACGAGCAGTACGTC. Amino acid sequence: CASSQEDSGYEQYV.

This chain joins TRBV5-1 and TRBJ2-1, with D perhaps matching TRBD1 or TRBD2 (5 bases each). Germline CDR1 reads SGHRS; CDR2 reads YFSETQ. The CDR3 is made up of 15 amino acids. V shed 0 bases and J shed 8 bases, with 15 bases lying between them. The CDR3, as DNA: TGCGCCAGCAGCTTGGTTCATGGGACCAGGGATGAGCAGTTCTTC. Translated: CASSLVHGTRDEQFF.

The J gene is TRBJ1-1, the V gene TRBV5-4, with D tentatively TRBD1 (6 bases). There are 16 residues in the CDR3. CDR1 SGHNT and CDR2 YYREEE come from the germline V gene (reference sequence). V dropped 2 bases and J dropped 1 base, with 15 bases sitting between them. The CDR3 reads CASSFEQLDRNTEAFF. The CDR3 DNA sequence: TGTGCCAGCAGCTTCGAACAATTGGACAGGAACACTGAAGCTTTCTTT.

The chain combines TRBV10-3 with TRBJ2-5; the D gene is possibly TRBD2 (5 bases). The CDR3 has 11 amino acids. CDR1 is ENHRY, CDR2 SYGVKD, per germline. The CDR3: CAAGREETQYF. DNA for the CDR3: TGTGCTGCGGGTCGGGAAGAGACCCAGTACTTC.

The V gene is TRBV25-1, the J gene TRBJ2-5, with 7 bases lining up with TRBD2. CDR1 MGHDK and CDR2 SYGVNS come from the germline V gene. The CDR3 spans 13 residues. V shed 4 bases, J shed 5 bases, and the junction held 4 bases outside the gene matches. CDR3 residues: CASSARRGETQYF. The DNA of the CDR3 is TGTGCCAGCAGTGCACGGCGGGGGGAGACCCAGTACTTC.

In this sample, this clonotype turned up once. V gene TRBV5-1 combines with J gene TRBJ2-1; 11 positions agree with TRBD1. The CDR3 is 15 residues long. Germline CDR1 and CDR2: SGHRS and YFSETQ. The junction had 4 bases not matched to a gene; V was cut back by 3 bases and J by 5 bases. The CDR3 coding sequence is TGCGCCAGCAGCTGGACAGGGGGCGGACACAATGAGCAGTTCTTC. Encoded protein: CASSWTGGGHNEQFF.

This clonotype was seen just once. The genes are TRBV9 and TRBJ2-5; D not resolved. The V end lost 0 bases, the J end lost 2 bases, and 8 bases lay between the germline ends. The length of the CDR3 is 14 residues. Germline assignment: CDR1 SGDLS and CDR2 YYNGEE. For the CDR3, the DNA is TGTGCCAGCAGCGTAGTAGGGCAGCAAGAGACCCAGTACTTC. Amino acids: CASSVVGQQETQYF.

The rearrangement uses TRBV20-1 and TRBJ2-7; tentative D call: TRBD2 (5 bases). Germline CDR1 reads DFQATT; CDR2 reads SNEGSKA (reference sequence). Trimming stripped 0 bases from V and 2 bases from J, with 11 bases between. There are 14 residues in the CDR3. The DNA for the CDR3 is TGCAGTGCTAGAGATTTGAGCGGCCCCTACGAGCAGTACTTC. It codes for CSARDLSGPYEQYF.

This rearrangement joins TRBV6-6 to TRBJ2-2; D not resolved. CDR3 length: 13 residues. The germline V gene encodes CDR1 MNHNY and CDR2 SVGAGI (reference sequence). V was pared by 5 bases and J by 2 bases, with 6 bases between. The CDR3: CASSPLNTGELFF. The CDR3, as DNA: TGTGCCAGCAGTCCCTTAAACACCGGGGAGCTGTTTTTT.

The chain recombines TRBV12-3 or TRBV12-4 with TRBJ2-2; D is unclear. V was pared by 5 bases and J by 9 bases, with 10 bases between. CDR3 length: 12 residues. The CDR3 sequence: CASSPSFRELFF. CDR3 DNA: TGTGCCAGCAGTCCCTCGTTCCGGGAGCTGTTTTTT.

The chain employs TRBV20-1 and TRBJ2-2, with TRBD1 matching 9 bases. Trimming took 0 bases from V and 7 from J; bases not matched to a gene: 12. There are 17 residues in the CDR3. In germline, CDR1 is DFQATT, CDR2 SNEGSKA (reference sequence). CDR3 residues: CSAREGGGQGRGGELFF. The CDR3 DNA follows: TGCAGTGCTAGAGAAGGAGGGGGACAGGGACGTGGCGGGGAGCTGTTTTTT.

The CDR3 DNA is TGTGCCAGCAGCCCGACCGACAGGGAGGTCTATTCCTATGGCTACACCTTC. Translated: CASSPTDREVYSYGYTF. The chain links TRBV6-1 to TRBJ1-2; TRBD1 agrees at 7 bases. This CDR3 has 17 residues. With V trimmed by 6 bases and J by 4 bases, 17 bases remained unmatched. CDR1 is MNHNS, CDR2 SASEGT, per germline.

The genes are TRBV7-9 and TRBJ2-5; D is uncertain. CDR3 length equals 15 residues. V was cut by 3 bases and J by 2 bases, with 13 bases left in between. Germline V gene sequence: CDR1 SEHNR, CDR2 FQNEAQ (reference sequence). CDR3 sequence: CASSFPRLIQETQYF. The CDR3 nucleotides read TGTGCCAGCAGCTTTCCACGGCTTATACAAGAGACCCAGTACTTC.

V gene TRBV5-6 combines with J gene TRBJ2-2; 12 bases map to TRBD1. V gave up 3 bases and J gave up 1 base; unmatched junction bases: 1. Germline V gene data show CDR1 as SGHDT and CDR2 as YYEEEE. CDR3 length: 16 amino acids. CDR3 DNA: TGTGCCAGCAGCTGGGACAGGGGGCAGAACACCGGGGAGCTGTTTTTT. Its translation is CASSWDRGQNTGELFF.

This chain uses TRBV9 with TRBJ2-3; 12 bases match TRBD1. With V trimmed by 4 bases and J by 6 bases, 6 bases remained unmatched. CDR1 is SGDLS, CDR2 YYNGEE, per germline. This CDR3 region has 15 residues. Here the CDR3 DNA reads TGTGCCAGCAGCTTCCGGGACAGGGGGCTTGATACGCAGTATTTT. Protein: CASSFRDRGLDTQYF.

The J gene is TRBJ2-5, the V gene TRBV20-1, with D unclear. The CDR3 totals 14 residues. The germline gives CDR1 DFQATT, CDR2 SNEGSKA (reference sequence). V lost 6 bases to trimming and J lost 3 bases, with 17 bases between them. Here the CDR3 reads CSATALGTKETQYF. DNA of the CDR3: TGCAGTGCCACGGCCCTCGGAACTAAAGAGACCCAGTACTTC.

The J gene is TRBJ1-2, the V gene TRBV20-1; D gene unclear. Deletions cut 0 bases from V and 4 bases from J, with 15 bases between. Germline assignment: CDR1 DFQATT and CDR2 SNEGSKA (reference sequence). The CDR3 length is 15 residues. The CDR3 DNA follows: TGCAGTGCTAGAGATTTGATAGATTCGCTCTATGGCTACACCTTC. Residues: CSARDLIDSLYGYTF.